These 7 T cell receptor beta chains share one sample of origin, sequenced in a study of glioma-infiltrating T cells. The iRepertoire nested amplicon-rescue multiplex PCR amplified TCR alpha and beta CDR3s from RNA. Via MiXCR, TCRdb re-called the multiplex PCR reads, giving one row per CDR3 protein. The sample has more than 90,000 distinct CDR3 sequences; approximately 42% are singletons. The sample was glioma tissue, nonneoplastic brain tissue, or PBMCs (not recorded which). The source of these receptors is a human donor with low-grade glioma or glioblastoma, undergoing nonglioma brain surgery, or in good health (not recorded which).

This clonotype was observed once. Germline and junction disagree at one end, which may indicate a read error. CDR3: CSARHGSPDTQCF. CDR3 coding DNA: TGCAGTGCCAGGCACGGATCCCCAGATACGCAGTGTTTT. The V and J genes are TRBV20-1 and TRBJ2-3; D unresolved. There are 13 residues in the CDR3. Germline-derived CDR1 and CDR2 are DFQATT and SNEGSKA (reference sequence).

This CDR3 is CASSGTNSGPYEQYF. In nucleotides, the CDR3 is TGTGCCAGCAGTGGAACCAATAGCGGACCCTACGAGCAGTACTTC. The rearrangement links TRBV28 to TRBJ2-7, with a tentative D call TRBD2 (6 bases). The germline V gene encodes CDR1 MDHEN and CDR2 SYDVKM. The CDR3 runs to 15 residues. Deletions cut 5 bases from V and 2 bases from J, with 16 bases between.

This clonotype appeared many times. This chain links TRBV3-1 with TRBJ2-4; D might be TRBD2 (6 bases). The CDR3 runs 16 residues. Trimming pared 1 base from V and 7 bases from J, leaving 17 bases between. CDR1 is LGHDT and CDR2 is YNNKEL in the germline V gene (reference sequence). The CDR3 DNA is TGTGCCAGCAGCCAAGCCGCTGGGAGGCGAGGGAACATTCAGTACTTC. It yields the protein CASSQAAGRRGNIQYF.

Ten or more counts support this clonotype. The rearrangement joins TRBV6-1 to TRBJ2-7; 7 nucleotides align to TRBD1. Germline CDR1 MNHNS, CDR2 SASEGT. V lost 7 bases to trimming and J lost 4 bases; unmatched junction nucleotides: 13. The CDR3 loop spans 15 amino acids. CDR3 residues: CASNRRGQTPYEQYF. The CDR3 DNA is TGTGCCAGCAACCGAAGGGGACAGACACCGTACGAGCAGTACTTC.

In this sample, this clonotype turned up many times. V is TRBV7-9 and J is TRBJ2-7, with 9 nucleotides matching TRBD1. V dropped 1 base and J dropped 8; count of bases not matched to a gene: 12. The length of the CDR3 is 16 residues. Germline V lookup: CDR1 SEHNR, CDR2 FQNEAQ (reference sequence). CDR3 nucleotides: TGTGCCAGCAGCTTAGGAACGACAGGGGGAATTACGCAGCAGTACTTC. It yields the protein CASSLGTTGGITQQYF.

V usage is TRBV28 and J usage is TRBJ2-1; no clear D. Germline CDR1 MDHEN, CDR2 SYDVKM. The CDR3 has 19 amino acids. V was shortened by 8 bases and J by 3 bases, with 29 bases between the two germline ends. The CDR3 coding sequence is TGTGCCAGCCTGTTCGGGCGCCATCGTGCGGTAAATCTCTACAATGAGCAGTTCTTC. This gives the protein CASLFGRHRAVNLYNEQFF.

On this clonotype itself: Because it lacks the conserved phenylalanine or tryptophan at the end, this CDR3 is likely a read error. The chain recombines TRBV15 with TRBJ2-7, with D hard to call. Matching the DNA end better, TRBJ2-1 makes the J call doubtful. CDR3 size: 15 residues. Looked up from germline, CDR1 is LNHNV and CDR2 is YYDKDF (reference sequence). The CDR3 region is CAASRDSGASYEQFL. CDR3 coding DNA: TGTGCCGCCAGCAGAGATTCTGGTGCTTCCTACGAGCAGTTCCTC.